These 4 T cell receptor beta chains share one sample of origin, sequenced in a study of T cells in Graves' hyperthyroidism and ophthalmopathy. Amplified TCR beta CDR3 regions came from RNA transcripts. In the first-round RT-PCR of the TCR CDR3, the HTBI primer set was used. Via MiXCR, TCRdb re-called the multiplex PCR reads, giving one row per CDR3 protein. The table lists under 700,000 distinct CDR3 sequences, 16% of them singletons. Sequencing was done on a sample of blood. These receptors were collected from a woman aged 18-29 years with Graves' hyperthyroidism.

CDR3 sequence reads: CASSFAGRHEKLFF. In nucleotides, the CDR3 is TGTGCCAGCAGCTTCGCAGGCAGGCATGAAAAACTGTTTTTT. The chain has TRBV7-9 and TRBJ1-4; D not resolved. V was pared by 3 bases and J by 6 bases, with 11 bases between. CDR1 and CDR2 from the germline V gene are SEHNR and FQNEAQ (reference sequence). The CDR3 contains 14 residues.

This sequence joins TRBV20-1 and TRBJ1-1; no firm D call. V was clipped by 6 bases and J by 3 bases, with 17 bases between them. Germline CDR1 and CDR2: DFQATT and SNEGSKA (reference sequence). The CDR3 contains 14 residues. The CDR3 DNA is TGCAGTGCCCCCGGACCTTGGTGGGACACTGAAGCTTTCTTT. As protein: CSAPGPWWDTEAFF.

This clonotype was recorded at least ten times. CDR3 sequence (DNA): TGTGCCAGCAGCTTAGCAGATAGGGTTGAAAAACTGTTTTTT. Translating gives CASSLADRVEKLFF. The V gene is TRBV11-2, the J gene TRBJ1-4; D not resolved. Trimming removed 1 base at V and 7 bases at J, with 10 bases between. Germline V gives CDR1 SGHAT, CDR2 FQNNGV. The CDR3 runs 14 residues.

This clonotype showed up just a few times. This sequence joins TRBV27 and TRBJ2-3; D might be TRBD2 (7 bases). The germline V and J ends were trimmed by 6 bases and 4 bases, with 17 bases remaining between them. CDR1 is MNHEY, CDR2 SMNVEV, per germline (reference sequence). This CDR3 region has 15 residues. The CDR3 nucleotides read TGTGCCAGCAGGGGGGGGCTAGCGGTCGCAGATACGCAGTATTTT. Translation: CASRGGLAVADTQYF.